The T cell receptor (beta chain) described here comes from a study of control samples from healthy donors and cancer patients. Clones were sequenced by immunoSEQ multiplex PCR, and TCRdb holds only the in-frame ones, with some missing. The sample includes 100,000 to 150,000 clones, roughly 87% of them seen just once. Germline V CDR1 and CDR2: SGHAT, FQNNGV. This CDR3 is built from 14 residues. V lost 3 bases and J lost 6, with 13 bases in between. The chain combines TRBV11-2 with TRBJ2-3; D gene uncertain. The source material was blood. The origin of this receptor is a man younger than 30 in good health. As DNA, the CDR3 is TGTGCCAGCAGCTTCGGAGCCAACACTGATACGCAGTATTTT. This gives the protein CASSFGANTDTQYF.